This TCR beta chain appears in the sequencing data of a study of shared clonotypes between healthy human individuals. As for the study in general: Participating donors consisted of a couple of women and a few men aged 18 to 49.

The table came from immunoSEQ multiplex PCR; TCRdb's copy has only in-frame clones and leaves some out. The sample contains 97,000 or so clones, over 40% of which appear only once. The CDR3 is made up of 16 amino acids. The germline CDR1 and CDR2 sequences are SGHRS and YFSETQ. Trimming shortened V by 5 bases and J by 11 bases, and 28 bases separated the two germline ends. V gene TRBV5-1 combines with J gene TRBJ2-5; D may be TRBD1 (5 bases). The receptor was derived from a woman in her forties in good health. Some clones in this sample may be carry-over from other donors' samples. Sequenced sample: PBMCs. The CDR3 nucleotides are TGCGCCAGCAGTTTTCTCCCCACAGGCCGGCCCGACCAGCAGTACTTC. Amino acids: CASSFLPTGRPDQQYF.